This T cell receptor (beta chain) was recorded in a study of OX40 agonist ivuxolimab in advanced cancers. In the study overall: Dose-escalation patients suffered from hepatocellular carcinoma, melanoma, renal cell or head and neck cancer.

Study results and caveats: In a subset of nonresponders, normalized T-cell clonal expansion was also low.

A note on this clone: The antigen is not known.

Some clones are missing from TCRdb's copy, which holds only in-frame ones; the method was immunoSEQ multiplex PCR. The sample contains about 62,000 clones, 92% of which appear only once. Patients with a history of autoimmune disease or on systemic immunosuppression were excluded. This specimen was CD4+ or CD8+ T cells sorted from blood, taken in a trial of the OX40 agonist ivuxolimab. The receptor was isolated from an adult with an advanced solid tumor such as melanoma, head and neck, liver or kidney cancer.

CDR3 residues: CASSPPVLKQGTQYF. The CDR3 region has the DNA TGTGCCAGCTCACCACCGGTGCTCAAGCAGGGTACGCAGTATTTT. The chain joins TRBV18 to TRBJ2-3, with D possibly TRBD1 on 5 matching bases. The length of the CDR3 is 15 residues. V lost 0 bases to trimming and J lost 8 bases, with 15 bases between them. CDR1 KGHSH and CDR2 LQKENI come from the germline V gene.